These 16 T cell receptor beta chains came from one sample sequenced in a study of OX40 agonist ivuxolimab in advanced cancers. TCRdb's copy holds only in-frame clones and misses some; the assay was immunoSEQ multiplex PCR. Among tens of thousands of clones, 83% were seen once, and the ten largest hold approximately 3.3%. The source material was CD4+ or CD8+ T cells sorted from blood, sampled in a trial of the OX40 agonist ivuxolimab. These receptor sequences come from an adult with an advanced solid tumor such as melanoma, head and neck, liver or kidney cancer.

The chain has TRBV5-1 and TRBJ2-1, with 11 bases aligning to TRBD2. Germline V gene data show CDR1 as SGHRS and CDR2 as YFSETQ. After removal of 0 bases from V and 9 bases from J, the junction contained 5 bases not matched to a gene. The CDR3 contains 15 residues. The CDR3 region has the DNA TGCGCCAGCAGCTTGGCGACTAGCGGGATGTCTGAGCAGTTCTTC. As protein: CASSLATSGMSEQFF.

This rearrangement joins TRBV5-1 to TRBJ2-2; TRBD1 aligns across 9 bases. The CDR3 is 16 amino acids. Germline-derived CDR1 and CDR2 are SGHRS and YFSETQ. V was pared by 0 bases and J by 6 bases, with 6 bases of the junction left unmatched. The CDR3 loop is CASSLARRQGAGELFF. For the CDR3, the DNA is TGCGCCAGCAGCTTGGCCCGGAGACAGGGGGCCGGGGAGCTGTTTTTT.

This chain links TRBV7-9 with TRBJ1-2, with 11 positions matching TRBD1. CDR1 is SEHNR and CDR2 is FQNEAQ in the germline V gene (reference sequence). The V segment lost 5 bases and the J segment 8 bases; nucleotides outside the gene matches: 7. This CDR3 is built from 14 residues. CDR3 amino acids: CASSLGQGAQGYTF. In DNA form, the CDR3 reads TGTGCCAGCAGCCTAGGACAGGGGGCGCAAGGCTACACCTTC.

The V and J genes are TRBV6-1 and TRBJ2-7, with a tentative D call TRBD2 (6 bases). The germline gives CDR1 MNHNS, CDR2 SASEGT. This CDR3 has 16 amino acids. V lost 3 bases and J lost 0, with 15 bases in between. DNA for the CDR3: TGTGCCAGCAGTGACCTAGGGAGGAGGTCCTCCTACGAGCAGTACTTC. Protein: CASSDLGRRSSYEQYF.

This clone was observed a single time. This chain joins TRBV30 and TRBJ2-1; a weak D match, TRBD1 (5 bases). Germline loops: CDR1 GTSNPN, CDR2 SVGIG (reference sequence). Trimming left V 4 bases short and J 8 bases short, with 12 bases between. The CDR3 loop spans 12 amino acids. The CDR3 is CAWNQGGDEQFF. In DNA form, the CDR3 reads TGTGCCTGGAATCAGGGTGGCGATGAGCAGTTCTTC.

The V call is TRBV5-1, the J call TRBJ2-3, with 9 positions matching TRBD1. V was pared by 5 bases and J by 3 bases, with 7 bases of the junction left unmatched. CDR1 and CDR2 (germline): SGHRS, YFSETQ. The CDR3 covers 15 residues. In DNA, the CDR3 is TGCGCCAGCAGGGACCCGGGACAGGGAACAGATACGCAGTATTTT. As protein: CASRDPGQGTDTQYF.

In this sample, this clone turned up once. This rearrangement joins TRBV10-3 to TRBJ2-1; the match to TRBD1 covers 8 bases. The CDR3 is 15 amino acids. V lost 10 bases to trimming and J lost 0 bases; unmatched junction nucleotides: 8. Germline V gene sequence: CDR1 ENHRY, CDR2 SYGVKD. The CDR3 protein is CATRDRGSSYNEQFF. In nucleotides, the CDR3 is TGTGCCACCCGTGACAGGGGTAGCTCCTACAATGAGCAGTTCTTC.

The V call is TRBV5-4, the J call TRBJ1-1; D uncertain. Trimming removed 5 bases at V and 4 bases at J, with 12 bases between. In germline, CDR1 is SGHNT, CDR2 YYREEE (reference sequence). The CDR3 spans 13 residues. CDR3 sequence reads: CASRRQSFTEAFF. CDR3 sequence (DNA): TGTGCCAGCAGAAGGCAGTCCTTCACTGAAGCTTTCTTT.

The V gene is TRBV19, the J gene TRBJ2-1; weak D call: TRBD2 (6 bases). The CDR3 runs to 18 residues. V lost 1 base and J lost 0, with 16 bases in between. Per germline, CDR1 LNHDA and CDR2 SQIVND (reference sequence). The CDR3 sequence is CASSIGAQAGRSYNEQFF. CDR3 sequence (DNA): TGTGCCAGTAGTATAGGGGCCCAAGCGGGCCGCTCCTACAATGAGCAGTTCTTC.

The V and J genes are TRBV7-9 and TRBJ2-1, with 9 bases that match TRBD1. V dropped 7 bases and J dropped 13; count of bases not matched to a gene: 11. Germline V gene data show CDR1 as SEHNR and CDR2 as FQNEAQ (reference sequence). The CDR3 totals 13 residues. The CDR3 loop is CASTRTGTGLQFF. The CDR3 DNA is TGTGCCAGCACCCGAACCGGGACAGGGCTTCAGTTCTTC.

This chain connects TRBV4-2 to TRBJ2-3; D is uncertain. With 1 base removed from V and 11 bases from J, the gap between germline ends came to 10 bases. Germline assignment: CDR1 LGHNA and CDR2 YNFKEQ. This CDR3 region has 12 residues. The CDR3 DNA is TGTGCCAGCAGCCAAGTGGAGAGGCGGCAGTATTTT. It encodes CASSQVERRQYF.

J is TRBJ2-7 and V is TRBV7-2; 10 nucleotides agree with TRBD1. CDR1 and CDR2 from the germline V gene are SGHTA and FQGNSA. CDR3 size: 13 residues. After removal of 5 bases from V and 5 bases from J, the junction contained 3 bases not matched to a gene. The CDR3, as DNA: TGTGCCAGCAGCCGGGACAGGGGCGACGAGCAGTACTTC. Its translation: CASSRDRGDEQYF.

The rearrangement uses TRBV7-2 and TRBJ2-3; D is possibly TRBD2 (6 bases). This CDR3 contains 15 residues. V lost 3 bases to trimming and J lost 2 bases, with 12 bases between them. The V gene's germline CDR1 is SGHTA and CDR2 FQGNSA. CDR3 DNA sequence: TGTGCCAGCAGCTTTGAGGCTAGCGCCACAGATACGCAGTATTTT. Its translation: CASSFEASATDTQYF.

The rearrangement links TRBV7-6 to TRBJ1-3, with unresolved D. The germline gives CDR1 SGHVS, CDR2 FNYEAQ. The CDR3 is 16 residues long. V shed 1 base and J shed 4 bases, with 14 bases lying between them. The CDR3 sequence is CASSLGPATGGNTIYF. CDR3 coding DNA: TGTGCCAGCAGCTTAGGTCCCGCGACCGGAGGAAACACCATATATTTT.

This sequence joins TRBV18 and TRBJ2-4; 9 nucleotides line up with TRBD1. Trimming took 5 bases from V and 1 from J; bases not matched to a gene: 6. Germline CDR1 and CDR2: KGHSH and LQKENI. The CDR3 runs 16 residues. The CDR3, as DNA: TGTGCCAGCTCAAACCGGACAGGGGCGGCCAAAAACATTCAGTACTTC. It encodes CASSNRTGAAKNIQYF.

This rearrangement joins TRBV5-1 to TRBJ2-3; TRBD2 matches at 9 bases. CDR1 SGHRS and CDR2 YFSETQ come from the germline V gene. The CDR3 covers 15 residues. V lost 2 bases to trimming and J lost 4 bases; unmatched junction nucleotides: 5. The CDR3 loop is CASSFSGSRADTQYF. The CDR3 coding sequence is TGCGCCAGCAGCTTTAGCGGGAGCCGGGCAGATACGCAGTATTTT. Supplemented by reference TRBV5-1 and TRBJ2-3, the full variable domain reads KAGVTQTPRYLIKTRGQQVTLSCSPISGHRSVSWYQQTPGQGLQFLFEYFSETQRNKGNFPGRFSGRQFSNSRSEMNVSTLELGDSALYLCASSFSGSRADTQYFGPGTRLTVL.